This T cell receptor (beta chain) was captured in a study of blood T cell repertoires in COVID-19. In the study overall: Sites across the United States, Italy and Spain contributed samples from acute and convalescent COVID-19. PBMCs, B-cell-depleted T cells, or T cells provided the cDNA or gDNA that made up the material.

Data came from immunoSEQ multiplex PCR; TCRdb stores just in-frame clones and leaves some out. Counted here are about 360,000 clones, 87% occurring once; the ten biggest clones make up 1.5% to 2.5%. Those who participated ranged in age from roughly 18 to 90 years and resided in under 25 US areas. Germline CDR1 reads SGHNT; CDR2 reads YYREEE (reference sequence). CDR3 length: 16 amino acids. The V segment lost 3 bases and the J segment 2 bases; nucleotides outside the gene matches: 4. This clonotype was sampled from a man aged 35-49 years in a cohort exposed to, infected with or recovered from COVID-19 (not recorded which). Sequences were obtained from PBMCs or T cells enriched from blood (not recorded which). This chain uses TRBV5-4 with TRBJ2-3, with 12 bases matching TRBD2. CDR3 loop: CASSSASGRATDTQYF. The CDR3 DNA sequence: TGTGCCAGCAGCTCAGCTAGCGGGAGGGCCACAGATACGCAGTATTTT.